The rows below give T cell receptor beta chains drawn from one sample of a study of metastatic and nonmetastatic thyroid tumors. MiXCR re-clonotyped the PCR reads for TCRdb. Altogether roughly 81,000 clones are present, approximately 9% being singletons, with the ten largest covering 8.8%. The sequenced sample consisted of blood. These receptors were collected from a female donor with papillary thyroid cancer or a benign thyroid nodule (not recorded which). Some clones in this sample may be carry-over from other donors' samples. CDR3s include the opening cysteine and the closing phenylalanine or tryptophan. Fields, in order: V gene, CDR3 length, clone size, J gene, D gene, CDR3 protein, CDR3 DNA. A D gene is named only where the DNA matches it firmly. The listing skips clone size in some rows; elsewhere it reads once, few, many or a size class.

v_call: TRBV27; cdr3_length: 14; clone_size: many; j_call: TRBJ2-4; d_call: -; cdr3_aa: CASSQGEASGIQYF; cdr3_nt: TGTGCCAGCAGTCAAGGGGAGGCAAGCGGCATTCAGTACTTC
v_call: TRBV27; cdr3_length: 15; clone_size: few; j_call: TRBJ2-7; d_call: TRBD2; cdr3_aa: CASSPRIAGVYEQYF; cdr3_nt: TGTGCCAGCAGTCCCCGGATAGCGGGAGTGTACGAGCAGTACTTC
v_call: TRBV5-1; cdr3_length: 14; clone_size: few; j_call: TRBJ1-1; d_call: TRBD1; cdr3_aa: CASSFDRAGTEAFF; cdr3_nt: TGCGCCAGCAGCTTCGACAGGGCTGGCACTGAAGCTTTCTTT
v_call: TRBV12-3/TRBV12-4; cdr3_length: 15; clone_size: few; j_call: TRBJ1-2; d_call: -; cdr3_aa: CASSLGQSYNYGYTF; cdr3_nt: TGTGCCAGCAGTTTGGGGCAGTCTTATAACTATGGCTACACCTTC
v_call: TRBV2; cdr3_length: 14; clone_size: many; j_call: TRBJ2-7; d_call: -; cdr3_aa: CASNDSPPSYEQYF; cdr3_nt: TGTGCCAGCAACGACTCACCCCCTTCCTACGAGCAGTACTTC
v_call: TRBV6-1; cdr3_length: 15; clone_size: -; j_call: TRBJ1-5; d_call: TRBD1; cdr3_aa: CASTDRVGVNQPQHF; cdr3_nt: TGTGCCAGCACTGACAGGGTAGGGGTTAATCAGCCCCAGCATTTT
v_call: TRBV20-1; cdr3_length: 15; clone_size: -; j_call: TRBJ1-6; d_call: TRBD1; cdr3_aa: CSARVGAGGESPLHF; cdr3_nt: TGCAGTGCTAGAGTGGGGGCAGGGGGAGAGTCACCCCTCCACTTT
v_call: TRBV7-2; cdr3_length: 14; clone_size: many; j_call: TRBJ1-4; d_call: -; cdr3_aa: CASSSRRWGGKLFF; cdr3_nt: TGTGCCAGCAGCTCGCGGAGGTGGGGCGGAAAACTGTTTTTT
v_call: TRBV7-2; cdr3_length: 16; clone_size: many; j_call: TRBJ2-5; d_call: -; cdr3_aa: CASSLDPAGAQETQYF; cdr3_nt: TGTGCCAGCAGCTTAGATCCGGCGGGGGCCCAAGAGACCCAGTACTTC
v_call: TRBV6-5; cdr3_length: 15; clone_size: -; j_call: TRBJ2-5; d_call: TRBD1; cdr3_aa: CASSFGTGFQETQYF; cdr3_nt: TGTGCCAGCAGTTTCGGGACAGGCTTCCAAGAGACCCAGTACTTC
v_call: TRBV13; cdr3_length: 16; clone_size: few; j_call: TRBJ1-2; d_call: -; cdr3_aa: CASSPRTGNYGGGYTF; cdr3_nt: TGTGCCAGCAGCCCCCGAACAGGAAATTACGGGGGTGGCTACACCTTC
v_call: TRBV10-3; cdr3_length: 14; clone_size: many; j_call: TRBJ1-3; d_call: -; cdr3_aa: CAIREGLSGNTIYF; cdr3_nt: TGTGCCATCAGGGAAGGGCTCTCTGGAAACACCATATATTTT
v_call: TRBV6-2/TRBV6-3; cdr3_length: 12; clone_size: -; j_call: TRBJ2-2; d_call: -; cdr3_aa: CASSSYTLELFF; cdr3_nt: TGTGCCAGCAGTTCATATACCTTGGAGCTGTTTTTT
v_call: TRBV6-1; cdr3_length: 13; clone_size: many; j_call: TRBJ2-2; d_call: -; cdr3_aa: CASSTISPGELFF; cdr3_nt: TGTGCCAGCAGCACCATTTCTCCCGGGGAGCTGTTTTTT
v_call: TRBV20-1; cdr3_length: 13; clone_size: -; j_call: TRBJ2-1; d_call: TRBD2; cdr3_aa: CSARAGGYNEQFF; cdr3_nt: TGCAGTGCTAGAGCGGGAGGATACAATGAGCAGTTCTTC
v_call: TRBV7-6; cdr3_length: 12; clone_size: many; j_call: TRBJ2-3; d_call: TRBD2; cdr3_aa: CASSPGGDTQYF; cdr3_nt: TGTGCCAGCAGCCCGGGAGGAGATACGCAGTATTTT
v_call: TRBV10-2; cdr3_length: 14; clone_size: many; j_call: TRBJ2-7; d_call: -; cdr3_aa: CASSEASFSYEQYF; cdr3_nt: TGCGCCAGCAGTGAAGCCAGCTTCTCCTACGAGCAGTACTTC
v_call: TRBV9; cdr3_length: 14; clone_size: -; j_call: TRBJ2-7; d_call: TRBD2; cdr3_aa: CASSVSGGANEQYF; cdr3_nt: TGTGCCAGCAGCGTTAGCGGGGGGGCTAACGAGCAGTACTTC
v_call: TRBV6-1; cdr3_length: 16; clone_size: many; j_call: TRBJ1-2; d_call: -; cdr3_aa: CASSGQWGKDNYGYTF; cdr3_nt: TGTGCCAGCAGTGGACAGTGGGGAAAGGATAACTATGGCTACACCTTC
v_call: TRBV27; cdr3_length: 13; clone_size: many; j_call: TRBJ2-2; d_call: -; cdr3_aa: CASSKTGAGELFF; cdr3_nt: TGTGCCAGCAGTAAAACAGGAGCCGGGGAGCTGTTTTTT
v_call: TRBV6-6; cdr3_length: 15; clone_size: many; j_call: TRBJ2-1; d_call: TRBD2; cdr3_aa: CASSSERGGLFEQFF; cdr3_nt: TGTGCCAGCAGTTCCGAGCGGGGGGGCCTATTTGAGCAGTTCTTC
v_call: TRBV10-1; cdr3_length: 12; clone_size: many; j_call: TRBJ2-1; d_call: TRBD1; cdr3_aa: CATRSRQGLQFF; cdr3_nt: TGCGCCACCCGATCCCGACAGGGCTTACAGTTCTTC
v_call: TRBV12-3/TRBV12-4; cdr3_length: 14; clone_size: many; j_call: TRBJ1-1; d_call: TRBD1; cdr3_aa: CASSLDRVNTEAFF; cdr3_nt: TGTGCCAGCAGTTTGGACAGGGTCAACACTGAAGCTTTCTTT
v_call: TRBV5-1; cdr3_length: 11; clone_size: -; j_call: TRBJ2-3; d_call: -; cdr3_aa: CSSSFTDTQYF; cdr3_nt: TGCTCCAGCAGCTTTACAGATACCCAGTATTTT
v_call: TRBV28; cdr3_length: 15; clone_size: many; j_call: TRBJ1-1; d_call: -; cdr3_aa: CASSWGRALNTEAFF; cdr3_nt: TGTGCCAGCAGTTGGGGGAGGGCCTTGAACACTGAAGCTTTCTTT
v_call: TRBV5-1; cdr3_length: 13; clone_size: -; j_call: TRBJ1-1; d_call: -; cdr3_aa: CASSVAGFTEAFF; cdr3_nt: TGCGCCAGCAGCGTTGCAGGGTTCACTGAAGCTTTCTTT
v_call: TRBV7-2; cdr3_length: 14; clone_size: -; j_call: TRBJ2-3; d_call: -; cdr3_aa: CASSSSRRSDTQYF; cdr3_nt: TGTGCCAGCAGCTCCTCCCGGCGATCGGATACGCAGTATTTT
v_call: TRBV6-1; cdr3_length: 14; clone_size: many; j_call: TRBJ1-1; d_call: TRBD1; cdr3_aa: CASRGQGARTEAFF; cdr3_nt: TGTGCCAGCAGGGGACAGGGGGCGAGGACTGAAGCTTTCTTT
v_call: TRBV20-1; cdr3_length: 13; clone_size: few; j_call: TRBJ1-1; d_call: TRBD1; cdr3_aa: CSARGQSNTEAFF; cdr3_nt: TGCAGTGCTAGGGGACAGTCGAACACTGAAGCTTTCTTT
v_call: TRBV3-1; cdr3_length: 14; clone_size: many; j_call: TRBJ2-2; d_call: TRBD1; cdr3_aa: CASSQGQGAGELFF; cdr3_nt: TGTGCCAGCAGCCAGGGACAGGGGGCCGGGGAGCTGTTTTTT